This TCR beta chain was identified in a study of T cells in Graves' hyperthyroidism and ophthalmopathy. The trim removed 0 bases at V and 0 bases at J, leaving 2 bases unmatched. Germline V gene sequence: CDR1 SGDLS, CDR2 YYNGEE. The CDR3 runs to 16 residues. A Clinical Activity Score of at least 3, a NOSPECS grade of at least 4 and a duration under 3 months were recorded in the ophthalmopathy patients. Uncontrolled infection, other autoimmune disease, pregnancy or lactation barred patients from enrollment. Diagnostic decisions used clinical symptoms, serum thyroxine and TRAb, thyroid ultrasound and orbital computed tomography. Study-wide findings and caveats: Model predictions of ophthalmopathy came a median approximately 6.8 months before onset.

Amplified TCR beta CDR3 regions came from RNA transcripts. The HTBI primer set drove a first-round RT-PCR of the TCR CDR3. TCRdb called the multiplex PCR reads again in MiXCR, with one record for every CDR3 protein. The sample lists hundreds of thousands of distinct CDR3 sequences; around 15% were seen once. This clonotype appeared many times. Its matching antigen is unknown. Material for sequencing was blood. The rearrangement links TRBV9 to TRBJ2-3; 9 bases agree with TRBD2. The clonotype originates from a man between 50 and 59 years old with Graves' ophthalmopathy. For the CDR3, the DNA is TGTGCCAGCAGCGTAGGACTAGCGGCTAGCACAGATACGCAGTATTTT. The encoded protein is CASSVGLAASTDTQYF.